This TCR beta chain was sequenced in a study of graft-versus-host responses after intestinal transplantation. Overall study findings and caveats: Analysis identified GvH clones in recipient marrow, with some appearing first in ileum or blood.

As concerns this clone: The antigen remains unidentified.

The assay was immunoSEQ multiplex PCR, and TCRdb's table has in-frame clones only and misses some. Among 30,000 to 35,000 clones listed, approximately 83% were seen once. This CDR3 is built from 16 residues. The germline V gene encodes CDR1 SGHRS and CDR2 YFSETQ. The V end lost 4 bases, the J end lost 8 bases, and 19 bases lay between the germline ends. The source was unstimulated CD8+ T cells sorted from spleen or lymph node cells, collected before intestinal transplant. The clonotype comes from a human donor who received an intestinal transplant. This sequence joins TRBV5-1 and TRBJ1-6, with D perhaps matching TRBD1 (6 bases). CDR3 loop: CASSPRPDRIDSPLHF. As DNA, the CDR3 is TGCGCCAGCAGCCCCCGGCCCGACAGGATTGATTCACCCCTCCACTTT. The variable domain in full, completed from reference TRBV5-1 and TRBJ1-6, reads KAGVTQTPRYLIKTRGQQVTLSCSPISGHRSVSWYQQTPGQGLQFLFEYFSETQRNKGNFPGRFSGRQFSNSRSEMNVSTLELGDSALYLCASSPRPDRIDSPLHFGNGTRLTVT.